This T cell receptor (beta chain) is drawn from a study of T cell changes during pregnancy in multiple sclerosis. Sequenced by immunoSEQ multiplex PCR; TCRdb stores in-frame clones only, minus some. The table has 15,000 or so clones, 80% to 90% seen once; the top ten hold about 20%. Germline CDR1 is MNHNS and CDR2 is SASEGT. This CDR3 region has 16 residues. The V end lost 3 bases, the J end lost 6 bases, and 18 bases lay between the germline ends. The material sequenced was CD8+ T cells from peripheral blood mononuclear cells, taken in the first trimester of pregnancy. This rearrangement joins TRBV6-1 to TRBJ2-1, with a weak D call TRBD2 (6 bases). The source of this sequence is a female donor with multiple sclerosis, enrolled in a pregnancy study. CDR3 sequence reads: CASSEIGTQAANEQFF. CDR3 DNA sequence: TGTGCCAGCAGTGAGATAGGGACTCAGGCGGCCAATGAGCAGTTCTTC.